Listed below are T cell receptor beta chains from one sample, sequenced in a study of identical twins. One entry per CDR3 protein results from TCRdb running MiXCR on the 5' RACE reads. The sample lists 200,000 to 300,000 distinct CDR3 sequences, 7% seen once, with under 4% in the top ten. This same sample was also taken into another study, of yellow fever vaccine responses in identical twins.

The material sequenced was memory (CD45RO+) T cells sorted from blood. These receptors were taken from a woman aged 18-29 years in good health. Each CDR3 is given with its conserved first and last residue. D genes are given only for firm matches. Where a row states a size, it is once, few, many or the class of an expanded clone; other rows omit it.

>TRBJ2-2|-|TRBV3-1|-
CASSQDTGSKGGELFF
TGTGCCAGCAGCCAAGATACCGGGAGTAAAGGCGGGGAGCTGTTTTTT
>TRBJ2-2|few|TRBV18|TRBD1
CASSPDRSNTGELFF
TGTGCCAGCTCACCGGACAGGTCGAACACCGGGGAGCTGTTTTTT
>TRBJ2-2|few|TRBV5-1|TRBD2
CASRSGSATGELFF
TGCGCCAGCAGGAGCGGGAGTGCAACCGGGGAGCTGTTTTTT
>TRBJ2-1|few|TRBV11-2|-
CASSQRGSGTHNEQFF
TGTGCCAGCTCCCAGAGGGGGTCGGGAACTCACAATGAGCAGTTCTTC
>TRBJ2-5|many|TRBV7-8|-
CASSSHIETQYF
TGTGCCAGCAGCTCCCATATTGAGACCCAGTACTTC
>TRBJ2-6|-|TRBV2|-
CASRGTGNGANVLTF
TGTGCCAGCAGAGGTACAGGGAACGGGGCCAACGTCCTGACTTTC
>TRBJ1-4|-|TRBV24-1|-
CATSDRGSRNEKLFF
TGTGCCACCAGTGATCGGGGTTCCAGAAATGAAAAACTGTTTTTT
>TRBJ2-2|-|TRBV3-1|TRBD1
CASSQAQDRVHTGELFF
TGTGCCAGCAGCCAAGCCCAGGACAGGGTCCACACCGGGGAGCTGTTTTTT
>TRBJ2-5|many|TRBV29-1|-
CSVEGRQFQETQYF
TGCAGCGTTGAAGGACGACAGTTTCAAGAGACCCAGTACTTC
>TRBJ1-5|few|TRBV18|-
CASSLRGTVRWPQHF
TGTGCCAGCTCGCTCCGAGGAACAGTCAGGTGGCCCCAGCATTTT
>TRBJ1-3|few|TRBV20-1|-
CSARDRQRNTIYF
TGCAGTGCTAGAGATCGACAGAGAAACACCATATATTTT
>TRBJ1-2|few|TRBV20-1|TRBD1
CSAYRGNYGYTF
TGCAGTGCTTACAGGGGTAACTATGGCTACACCTTC
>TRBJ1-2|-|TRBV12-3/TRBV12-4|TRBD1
CASSLSTGANYGYTF
TGTGCCAGCAGTTTATCCACAGGGGCTAACTATGGCTACACCTTC
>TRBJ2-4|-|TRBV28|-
CASSHHDGRLIAKNIQYF
TGTGCCAGCAGCCACCACGACGGGAGACTGATAGCCAAAAACATTCAGTACTTC
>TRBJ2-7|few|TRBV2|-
CASNLALTLYEQYF
TGTGCCAGCAATCTGGCCCTTACTCTCTACGAGCAGTACTTC
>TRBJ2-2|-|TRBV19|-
CASSIVGGVLLFF
TGTGCCAGTAGTATCGTTGGCGGGGTTCTTCTGTTTTTT
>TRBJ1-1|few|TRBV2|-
CASSDKLQPNTEAFF
TGTGCCAGCAGTGATAAGCTACAGCCGAACACTGAAGCTTTCTTT
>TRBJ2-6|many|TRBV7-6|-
CASSANPSGANVLTF
TGTGCCAGCAGCGCCAACCCGTCTGGGGCCAACGTCCTGACTTTC
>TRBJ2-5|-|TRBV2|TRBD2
CASCQGLAGETQYF
TGTGCCAGCTGTCAGGGACTAGCGGGAGAGACCCAGTACTTC
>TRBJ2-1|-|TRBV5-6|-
CASSLGQNPYNEQFF
TGTGCCAGCAGCTTGGGCCAGAACCCATACAATGAGCAGTTCTTC
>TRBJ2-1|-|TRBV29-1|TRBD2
CSVALLAGGDQFF
TGCAGCGTTGCCCTCCTAGCGGGAGGGGATCAGTTCTTC
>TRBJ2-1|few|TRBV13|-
CASSAGLTLSYNEQFF
TGTGCCAGCAGCGCCGGACTCACCCTATCCTACAATGAGCAGTTCTTC
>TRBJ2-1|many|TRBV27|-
CASRYKLPESKQFF
TGTGCCAGCAGATACAAACTTCCCGAATCGAAGCAGTTCTTC
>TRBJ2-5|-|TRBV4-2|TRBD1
CASSQGTRDRGTETQYF
TGTGCCAGCAGCCAAGGAACCCGGGACAGGGGAACGGAGACCCAGTACTTC
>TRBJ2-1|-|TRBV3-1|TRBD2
CASSQGGAAGGLQYNEQFF
TGTGCCAGCAGCCAAGGTGGGGCAGCGGGGGGGCTTCAATACAATGAGCAGTTCTTC
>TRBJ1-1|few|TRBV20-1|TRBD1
CSARQGSTEAFF
TGCAGTGCTCGACAGGGAAGCACTGAAGCTTTCTTT
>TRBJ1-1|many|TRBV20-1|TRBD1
CSALNSGTGRTEAFF
TGCAGTGCCCTCAACTCCGGGACAGGGAGGACTGAAGCTTTCTTT
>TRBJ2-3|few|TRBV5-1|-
CASSSTLPPTDTQYF
TGCGCCAGCAGCTCAACACTCCCTCCCACAGATACGCAGTATTTT
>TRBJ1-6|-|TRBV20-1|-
CSARQGTSNSPLHF
TGCAGTGCTAGACAGGGGACTTCGAATTCACCCCTCCACTTT
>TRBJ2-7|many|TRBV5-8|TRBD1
CASSWTGDTYEQYF
TGTGCCAGCAGCTGGACAGGTGATACCTACGAGCAGTACTTC
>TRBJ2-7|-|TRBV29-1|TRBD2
CSVGSMGTSGTWAYEQYF
TGCAGCGTTGGCTCGATGGGGACTAGCGGGACGTGGGCCTACGAGCAGTACTTC
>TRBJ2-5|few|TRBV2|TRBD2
CASRLPGTSAETQYF
TGTGCCAGCCGACTCCCCGGGACTAGCGCGGAGACCCAGTACTTC
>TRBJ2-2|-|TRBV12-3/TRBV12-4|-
CASSSPSRGGELFF
TGTGCCAGCAGCTCCCCTTCACGGGGCGGGGAGCTGTTTTTT
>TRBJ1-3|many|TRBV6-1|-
CASSRRRGDSGNTIYF
TGTGCCAGCAGTCGCCGCCGGGGAGACTCTGGAAACACCATATATTTT
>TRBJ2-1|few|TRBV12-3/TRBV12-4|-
CASSFVGSSGYNEQFF
TGTGCCAGCAGTTTTGTCGGGAGTAGCGGCTACAATGAGCAGTTCTTC
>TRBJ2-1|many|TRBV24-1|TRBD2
CATSGTSGGPQQFF
TGTGCCACCAGTGGCACTAGCGGGGGGCCTCAGCAGTTCTTC
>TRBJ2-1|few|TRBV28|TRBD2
CASRLAGRSSYNEQFF
TGTGCCAGCAGGCTAGCGGGTAGGAGCTCCTACAATGAGCAGTTCTTC
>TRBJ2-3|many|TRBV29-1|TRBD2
CSVRTSGRALSTDTQYF
TGCAGCGTCCGAACTAGCGGGAGGGCACTTAGCACAGATACGCAGTATTTT
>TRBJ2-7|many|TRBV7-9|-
CASSLTSYEQYF
TGTGCCAGCAGCTTGACATCCTACGAGCAGTACTTC
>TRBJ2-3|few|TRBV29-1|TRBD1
CSVAQGIADTQYF
TGCAGCGTTGCACAGGGGATCGCAGATACGCAGTATTTT
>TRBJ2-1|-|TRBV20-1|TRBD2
CSATVPGLGTNEQFF
TGCAGTGCCACGGTTCCGGGACTAGGCACGAATGAGCAGTTCTTC